This T cell receptor beta chain was sequenced during a study of T cells in Graves' hyperthyroidism and ophthalmopathy. Study-wide results and caveats: Clonotypes that were expanded in thyroid above 0.001 mostly appeared in blood too. The model identified upcoming ophthalmopathy a median about 7.1 months ahead of onset.

RNA transcripts yielded amplified TCR beta CDR3 regions. HTBI primers were the set used in a first-round RT-PCR of the TCR CDR3. TCRdb re-called the multiplex PCR reads with MiXCR, one entry per CDR3 protein. This sample yields about 520,000 distinct CDR3 sequences, of which about 20% are seen a single time; 26% belongs to the top ten. Hyperthyroidism of Graves' type that showed no ophthalmopathy progression within 18 months was stable. The study left out patients who had uncontrolled infection, other autoimmune disease, pregnancy or lactation. The germline V gene has CDR1 DFQATT and CDR2 SNEGSKA (reference sequence). The CDR3 is made up of 12 amino acids. This clonotype was detected many times. Its antigen is still unknown.

This clonotype originated in a man younger than 35 with Graves' hyperthyroidism. Input material: blood. V usage is TRBV20-1 and J usage is TRBJ2-7; D remains ambiguous. CDR3 nucleotides: TGCAGCTTCCCGGACGCAGCCTACGAGCAGTACTTC. It translates to CSFPDAAYEQYF.